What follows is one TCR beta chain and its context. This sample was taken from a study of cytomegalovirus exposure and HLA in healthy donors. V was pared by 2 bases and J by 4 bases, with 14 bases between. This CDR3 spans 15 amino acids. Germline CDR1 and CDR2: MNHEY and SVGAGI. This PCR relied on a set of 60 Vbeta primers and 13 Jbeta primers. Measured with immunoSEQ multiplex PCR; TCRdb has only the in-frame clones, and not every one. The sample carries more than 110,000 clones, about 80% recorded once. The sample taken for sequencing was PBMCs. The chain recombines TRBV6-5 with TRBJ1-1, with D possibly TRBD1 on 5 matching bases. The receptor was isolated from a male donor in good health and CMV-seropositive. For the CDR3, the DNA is TGTGCCAGCAGTTACGGCGGGAATACAGGCACTGAAGCTTTCTTT. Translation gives CASSYGGNTGTEAFF.